These 11 T cell receptor beta chains were sequenced from one sample in a study of response to subunit inactivated influenza vaccine. TCRdb independently ran MiXCR on the RT-PCR reads; one entry per CDR3 protein. The sample lists 860,000 or so distinct CDR3 sequences, about 20% seen once, with about 9.4% in the top ten. The source material was PBMCs from blood, sampled about 5 days after vaccination. The receptors stem from a man over 45 who received an inactivated influenza vaccine.

This clonotype was counted between two and nine times. The chain employs TRBV28 and TRBJ2-1; D perhaps matches TRBD2 (8 bases). From germline, CDR1 is MDHEN and CDR2 SYDVKM. The germline V and J ends were trimmed by 6 bases and 4 bases, with 28 bases remaining between them. There are 19 residues in the CDR3. CDR3 bases: TGTGCCAGCAGCCACCCTGGAGGGGGCGGAATAGCGGGGTACAATGAGCAGTTCTTC. This gives the protein CASSHPGGGGIAGYNEQFF. Full variable domain (remainder filled in from reference TRBV28 and TRBJ2-1): DVKVTQSSRYLVKRTGEKVFLECVQDMDHENMFWYRQDPGLGLRLIYFSYDVKMKEKGDIPEGYSVSREKKERFSLILESASTNQTSMYLCASSHPGGGGIAGYNEQFFGPGTRLTVL.

CDR3 nucleotide sequence: TGTGCCTGGAGCCCCAGGACGAACCAAGAGACCCAGTACTTC. The encoded protein is CAWSPRTNQETQYF. This chain joins TRBV30 and TRBJ2-5; D remains ambiguous. This CDR3 has 14 amino acids. The germline V gene encodes CDR1 GTSNPN and CDR2 SVGIG (reference sequence). The ends were cut back, 3 bases at V and 0 bases at J, with 11 bases in the middle.

The chain is built from TRBV15 and TRBJ2-3, with D perhaps matching TRBD2 (7 bases). V shed 0 bases and J shed 4 bases, with 11 bases lying between them. Germline V lookup: CDR1 LNHNV, CDR2 YYDKDF (reference sequence). The CDR3 runs to 15 residues. The CDR3 is CATSRDGGAADTQYF. CDR3 in DNA: TGTGCCACCAGCAGAGATGGGGGGGCAGCAGATACGCAGTATTTT.

This clonotype was counted a few times. The genes are TRBV20-1 and TRBJ2-5; D not certain. The CDR3 runs 12 residues. Between the trimmed V and J ends, which lost 6 bases and 5 bases, there was a span of 13 bases. Germline assignment: CDR1 DFQATT and CDR2 SNEGSKA (reference sequence). CDR3 residues: CSAKRSLETQYF. In nucleotides, the CDR3 is TGCAGTGCGAAACGTAGTTTGGAGACCCAGTACTTC.

The chain carries TRBV3-1 and TRBJ1-6, with TRBD1 as a possible D gene (5 bases). The CDR3 length is 15 residues. V was clipped by 4 bases and J by 8 bases, with 15 bases between them. Germline V CDR1 and CDR2: LGHDT, YNNKEL (reference sequence). CDR3 sequence: CASSPVMRGYSPLHF. CDR3 DNA: TGTGCCAGCAGCCCCGTGATGAGGGGATATTCACCCCTCCACTTT. Combining the CDR3 with reference TRBV3-1 and TRBJ1-6 gives the whole variable domain DTAVSQTPKYLVTQMGNDKSIKCEQNLGHDTMYWYKQDSKKFLKIMFSYNNKELIINETVPNRFSPKSPDKAHLNLHINSLELGDSAVYFCASSPVMRGYSPLHFGNGTRLTVT.

The chain recombines TRBV29-1 with TRBJ2-7; D remains ambiguous. V gave up 4 bases and J gave up 0 bases, with 7 bases separating them. Germline-derived CDR1 and CDR2 are SQVTM and ANQGSEA. The CDR3 is 12 amino acids. The CDR3 is CSVVFTSYEQYF. CDR3 sequence (DNA): TGCAGCGTTGTGTTCACCTCCTACGAGCAGTACTTC.

This clonotype has only a few counts. The chain couples TRBV5-1 to TRBJ1-1, with a weak D call TRBD1 (5 bases). CDR1 SGHRS and CDR2 YFSETQ come from the germline V gene. V dropped 0 bases and J dropped 11 bases, with 11 bases sitting between them. This CDR3 has 12 residues. The CDR3 DNA reads TGCGCCAGCAGCTTGGATGCAGGGCGGGCTTTCTTT. Residues: CASSLDAGRAFF.

The chain employs TRBV13 and TRBJ2-7, with TRBD1 identical over 8 bases. Germline V gene data show CDR1 as PRHDT and CDR2 as FYEKMQ (reference sequence). Losses at the gene ends were 5 bases for V and 6 bases for J; bases not matched to a gene: 12. The CDR3 spans 15 residues. Written as DNA, the CDR3 is TGTGCCAGCAGCGCCGACAGGGGTGGAATACCCGAGCAGTACTTC. Amino acid sequence: CASSADRGGIPEQYF.

The chain links TRBV7-8 to TRBJ2-5; 14 positions agree with TRBD2. J gave up 5 bases and V 3 bases, and 8 bases lay outside the gene matches. The germline CDR1 and CDR2 sequences are SGHVS and FQNEAQ. This CDR3 comprises 17 residues. The CDR3 region has the DNA TGTGCCAGCAGCTTGCTCCCGGGACTAGCGGGAGAGGAGACCCAGTACTTC. Translated: CASSLLPGLAGEETQYF.

The chain carries TRBV27 and TRBJ2-3; no clear D. CDR1 and CDR2 (germline): MNHEY, SMNVEV (reference sequence). Trimming cost V 8 bases and J 3 bases, with 21 bases left between them. This CDR3 is built from 16 residues. Here the CDR3 reads CASRRRPVFVTDTQYF. CDR3 DNA sequence: TGTGCCAGCCGGCGAAGACCGGTCTTTGTTACAGATACGCAGTATTTT.

This clonotype was recorded a few times. CDR3: CASSFSEGGWETQYF. The DNA for the CDR3 is TGTGCCAGCAGTTTCTCTGAGGGAGGGTGGGAGACCCAGTACTTC. The J gene is TRBJ2-5, the V gene TRBV12-3 or TRBV12-4; 7 nucleotides agree with TRBD2. The CDR3 covers 15 residues. Losses at the gene ends were 3 bases for V and 5 bases for J; bases not matched to a gene: 9.